This T cell receptor beta chain was retrieved from a study of blood T cell repertoires in COVID-19. Study at large: The origin of the acute and convalescent COVID-19 samples was the United States, Italy and Spain.

The count of this clone is one. TCRdb keeps only in-frame clones here, not all; method: immunoSEQ multiplex PCR. The data contain about 72,000 clones, 82% of them seen just once; the ten biggest clones take up around 20%. The CDR3 runs 15 residues. J lost 6 bases, V lost 3 bases, and 11 bases had no gene match. Germline values: CDR1 LGHNA, CDR2 YNFKEQ. Sequenced material: peripheral blood. The chain uses TRBV4-2 and TRBJ2-7; 7 bases line up with TRBD1. This receptor was taken from a human donor in a cohort sampled during active COVID-19. The CDR3 coding sequence is TGTGCCAGCAGCCAGGGGACGACAGGGACGCGCGAGCAGTACTTC. Encoded protein: CASSQGTTGTREQYF.